The source of this T cell receptor (beta chain) is a study of T cells of healthy individuals (dated by TCRdb to the late 2010s). The receptor library was made with 5' RACE. The data were produced on an Illumina MiSeq. The public reads were reanalyzed by TCRdb: fastp trimming at Q25, MiXCR alignment, in-frame beta chains only. CDR3 protein duplicates are merged, each entry listing the most common genes and DNA. The sample yields 60,000 to 70,000 distinct CDR3 sequences; around 16% were counted once. The ten largest clones add up to around 5% of the sample. With regard to this clonotype: No cognate antigen has been identified for it. No much larger clonotype is one base removed from it; base qualities were not supplied.

As encoded in the germline V gene, CDR1 is MNHEY while CDR2 is SVGAGI. V lost 4 bases and J lost 5 bases; the stretch between them is 21 bases long. From cysteine to phenylalanine, the CDR3 is 16 amino acids long. Only the CDR3 region is kept as DNA, spanning 48 bases read in frame from base 1. This sequence was found in a human donor in good health. This sequence uses TRBV6-5 and TRBJ2-7, with no D gene named confidently. The CDR3 protein is CASSFVRADAFDEQYF. The nucleotides are TGTGCCAGCAGTTTCGTCCGGGCTGATGCTTTTGACGAGCAGTACTTC.